The 16 T cell receptor beta chains in this list originate from one sample, sequenced in a study of technical replicates of blood from a handful of donors. This table comes from immunoSEQ multiplex PCR, and its TCRdb copy is limited to in-frame clones, with some not included. The sample carries some 80,000 clones, over 75% recorded once. Sequencing input: PBMCs. The receptors shown here come from a human donor in good health. Some clones in this sample may be carry-over from other donors' samples.

This chain joins TRBV5-1 and TRBJ2-3; 9 nucleotides match TRBD1. The V gene end was trimmed by 4 bases and the J gene end by 5 bases; junction bases not matched to a gene: 5. The germline V gene has CDR1 SGHRS and CDR2 YFSETQ. The CDR3 sequence is 14 residues long. CDR3 DNA: TGCGCCAGCAGCCTAGGACAGGGGAAAGATACGCAGTATTTT. It encodes CASSLGQGKDTQYF.

V gene TRBV6-6 combines with J gene TRBJ2-5; no clear D. Germline V gives CDR1 MNHNY, CDR2 SVGAGI (reference sequence). The CDR3 totals 11 residues. The V gene lost 5 bases and the J gene lost 5 bases, with 6 bases spanning the gap. The DNA for the CDR3 is TGTGCCAGCAGTCCCGGGGAGACCCAGTACTTC. Amino acids: CASSPGETQYF.

The gene calls are TRBV20-1 and TRBJ1-2; weak D call: TRBD1 (6 bases). The CDR3 runs to 11 residues. In germline, CDR1 is DFQATT, CDR2 SNEGSKA (reference sequence). V was pared by 5 bases and J by 5 bases, with 9 bases between. Here the CDR3 DNA reads TGCAGTGCTTCGGACAGATATGGCTACACCTTC. Its protein product is CSASDRYGYTF.

The rearrangement links TRBV29-1 to TRBJ2-1; 8 bases align to TRBD1. The CDR3 loop spans 14 amino acids. J gave up 2 bases and V 6 bases, and 6 bases lay outside the gene matches. Per the germline V gene, CDR1 is SQVTM and CDR2 is ANQGSEA. CDR3 sequence reads: CSVDRQGTYNEQFF. In DNA, the CDR3 is TGCAGCGTAGACCGACAGGGGACCTACAATGAGCAGTTCTTC.

CDR3: CAWNSGRNEQFF. The CDR3 DNA reads as TGTGCCTGGAATAGCGGGAGGAATGAGCAGTTCTTC. The chain has TRBV30 and TRBJ2-1, with 10 bases matching TRBD2. CDR1 and CDR2 from the germline V gene are GTSNPN and SVGIG (reference sequence). Trimming took 4 bases from V and 7 from J; bases not matched to a gene: 1. This CDR3 contains 12 residues.

The J gene is TRBJ1-2, the V gene TRBV29-1; perhaps TRBD1 as D (5 bases). CDR1 is SQVTM, CDR2 ANQGSEA, per germline. The CDR3 runs 13 residues. V shed 5 bases and J shed 3 bases, with 13 bases lying between them. For the CDR3, the DNA is TGCAGCGTTCCAAACGACAGAGACTATGGCTACACCTTC. Residues: CSVPNDRDYGYTF.

V gene TRBV21-1 combines with J gene TRBJ2-3; TRBD2, the table's D call, lacks a check against the DNA. TRBV21-1 corresponds to a pseudogene. The CDR3 loop spans 18 amino acids. CDR3 protein: CASSPSQPSGDSTDTQYF. CDR3 nucleotide sequence: TGTGCCAGCAGCCCCTCCCAACCTAGCGGAGATAGCACAGATACGCAGTATTTT.

The genes are TRBV19 and TRBJ1-6; no clear D. V dropped 1 base and J dropped 0 bases, with 10 bases sitting between them. The CDR3 loop spans 17 amino acids. Germline assignment: CDR1 LNHDA and CDR2 SQIVND (reference sequence). The CDR3 loop reads CASSIGAGSSYNSPLHF. The CDR3, as DNA: TGTGCCAGTAGTATAGGAGCGGGAAGCTCCTATAATTCACCCCTCCACTTT. Filled out from reference TRBV19 and TRBJ1-6, the complete variable domain reads DGGITQSPKYLFRKEGQNVTLSCEQNLNHDAMYWYRQDPGQGLRLIYYSQIVNDFQKGDIAEGYSVSREKKESFPLTVTSAQKNPTAFYLCASSIGAGSSYNSPLHFGNGTRLTVT.

The chain carries TRBV15 and TRBJ2-7; 8 bases are shared with TRBD1. CDR3 length: 15 amino acids. Looked up from germline, CDR1 is LNHNV and CDR2 is YYDKDF (reference sequence). The trim removed 1 base at V and 2 bases at J, leaving 4 bases unmatched. The CDR3 DNA reads TGTGCCACCAGCAGAGCGGGGACAGGAGCCTACGAGCAGTACTTC. Amino acid sequence: CATSRAGTGAYEQYF.

This clone appeared once. The J gene is TRBJ1-6, the V gene TRBV9, with a tentative D call TRBD1 (6 bases). The CDR3 is 15 residues long. Trimming removed 2 bases at V and 5 bases at J, with 11 bases between. CDR1 and CDR2 from the germline V gene are SGDLS and YYNGEE. Written as DNA, the CDR3 is TGTGCCAGCAGCGTGAAGGACAGTAATAATTCACCCCTCCACTTT. Protein: CASSVKDSNNSPLHF.

This clone is a singleton in its sample. This sequence joins TRBV5-1 and TRBJ2-1; unclear D gene. Per germline, CDR1 SGHRS and CDR2 YFSETQ. V lost 0 bases and J lost 6, with 7 bases in between. The CDR3 loop spans 13 amino acids. CDR3 nucleotides: TGCGCCAGCAGCTTGGAAGCCTTCAATGAGCAGTTCTTC. The encoded protein is CASSLEAFNEQFF.

The J gene is TRBJ2-1, the V gene TRBV7-3; 11 positions match TRBD2. V gave up 9 bases and J gave up 12 bases; unmatched junction bases: 10. Germline assignment: CDR1 SGHTA and CDR2 FQGTGA. CDR3 length: 13 residues. CDR3 in DNA: TGTGCCAGGGGACTAGCGGCCCTGGGAGGGCAGTTCTTC. This translates into CARGLAALGGQFF. The full variable domain, rest sourced from reference TRBV7-3 and TRBJ2-1, is GAGVSQTPSNKVTEKGKYVELRCDPISGHTALYWYRQSLGQGPEFLIYFQGTGAADDSGLPNDRFFAVRPEGSVSTLKIQRTERGDSAVYLCARGLAALGGQFFGPGTRLTVL.

The chain joins TRBV5-5 to TRBJ2-3; 10 nucleotides match TRBD2. V lost 4 bases to trimming and J lost 3 bases; unmatched junction nucleotides: 11. This CDR3 is 17 amino acids long. Germline CDR1 SGHKS, CDR2 YYEKEE (reference sequence). The DNA of the CDR3 is TGTGCCAGCAGCCCCTTAGTTCGGACTAGCGGTACAGATACGCAGTATTTT. It codes for CASSPLVRTSGTDTQYF.

The chain links TRBV5-1 to TRBJ2-1, with D unresolved. V was shortened by 4 bases and J by 4 bases, with 15 bases between the two germline ends. The CDR3 is made up of 15 amino acids. The germline V gene has CDR1 SGHRS and CDR2 YFSETQ. The CDR3 protein is CASSGGGRQYNEQFF. As DNA, the CDR3 is TGCGCCAGCAGCGGTGGCGGCCGCCAATACAATGAGCAGTTCTTC.

The rearrangement uses TRBV5-1 and TRBJ2-3; 14 nucleotides align to TRBD2. Germline values: CDR1 SGHRS, CDR2 YFSETQ. This CDR3 has 17 amino acids. The trim removed 5 bases at V and 1 base at J, leaving 6 bases unmatched. The CDR3 sequence: CASRVGLAGERTDTQYF. The CDR3 coding sequence is TGCGCCAGCAGAGTGGGACTAGCGGGGGAGCGCACAGATACGCAGTATTTT.

The chain recombines TRBV6-5 with TRBJ1-6, with D possibly being TRBD1 (6 bases). The germline gives CDR1 MNHEY, CDR2 SVGAGI. The V end was cut by 0 bases, the J end by 7 bases, with 10 bases between. This CDR3 has 15 amino acids. The DNA for the CDR3 is TGTGCCAGCAGTTACTCGGCAGGGGTAAATTCACCCCTCCACTTT. The encoded protein is CASSYSAGVNSPLHF.